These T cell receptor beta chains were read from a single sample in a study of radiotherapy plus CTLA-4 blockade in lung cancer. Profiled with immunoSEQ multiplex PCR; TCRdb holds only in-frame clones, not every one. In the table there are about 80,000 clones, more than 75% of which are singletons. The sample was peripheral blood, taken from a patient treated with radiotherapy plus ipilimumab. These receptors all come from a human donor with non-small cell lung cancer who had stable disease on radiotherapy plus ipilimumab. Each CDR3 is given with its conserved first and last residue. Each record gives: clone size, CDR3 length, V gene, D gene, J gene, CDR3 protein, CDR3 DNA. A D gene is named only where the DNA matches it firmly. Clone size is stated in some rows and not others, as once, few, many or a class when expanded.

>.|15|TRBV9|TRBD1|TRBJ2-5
CASSFAGQGQETQYF
TGTGCCAGCAGCTTCGCGGGACAGGGCCAAGAGACCCAGTACTTC
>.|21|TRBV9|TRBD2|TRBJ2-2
CASSVDYRSGGTLANTGELFF
TGTGCCAGCAGCGTAGATTATCGTAGCGGGGGTACACTCGCGAACACCGGGGAGCTGTTTTTT
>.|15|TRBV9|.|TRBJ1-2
CASSLFLGGDSGYTF
TGTGCCAGCAGCTTGTTTTTGGGGGGCGATAGTGGCTACACCTTC
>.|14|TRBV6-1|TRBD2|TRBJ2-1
CASRASGRAYEQFF
TGTGCCAGCAGAGCCAGCGGGAGGGCTTATGAGCAGTTCTTC
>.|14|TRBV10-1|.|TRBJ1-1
CASRAADMNTEAFF
TGCGCCAGCAGGGCAGCCGACATGAACACTGAAGCTTTCTTT
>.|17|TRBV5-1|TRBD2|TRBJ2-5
CASSLAGSGGPQETQYF
TGCGCCAGCAGCTTGGCGGGTAGCGGGGGGCCCCAAGAGACCCAGTACTTC
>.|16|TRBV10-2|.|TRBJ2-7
CASSEWGGRREGEQYF
TGCGCCAGCAGTGAGTGGGGGGGGCGAAGGGAGGGGGAGCAGTACTTC
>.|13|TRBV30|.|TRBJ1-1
CAWSVMVNTEAFF
TGTGCCTGGAGTGTAATGGTGAACACTGAAGCTTTCTTT
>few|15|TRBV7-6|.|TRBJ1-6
CASSLGGGRSSPLHF
TGTGCCAGCAGCTTAGGGGGCGGTCGCTCTTCACCCCTCCACTTT
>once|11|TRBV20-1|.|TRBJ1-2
CSAISGYGYTF
TGCAGTGCTATCTCCGGCTATGGCTACACCTTC
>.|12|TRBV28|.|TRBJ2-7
CASSWTNYEQYF
TGTGCCAGCAGCTGGACAAACTACGAGCAGTACTTC
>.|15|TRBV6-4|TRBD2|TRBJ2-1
CASSDSGDSYNEQFF
TGTGCCAGCAGTGACAGCGGGGACTCCTACAATGAGCAGTTCTTC
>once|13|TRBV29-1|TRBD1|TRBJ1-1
CSVSGTVNTEAFF
TGCAGCGTTTCCGGGACAGTGAACACTGAAGCTTTCTTT
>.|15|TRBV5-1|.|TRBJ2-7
CASSLEHNPTYEQYF
TGCGCCAGCAGCTTGGAACACAATCCCACCTACGAGCAGTACTTC
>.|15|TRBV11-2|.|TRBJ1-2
CASSSGQNINYGYTF
TGTGCCAGCAGTTCCGGACAGAACATTAACTATGGCTACACCTTC
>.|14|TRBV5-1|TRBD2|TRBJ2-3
CASSGVAGEDTQYF
TGCGCCAGCAGCGGGGTAGCGGGGGAAGATACGCAGTATTTT
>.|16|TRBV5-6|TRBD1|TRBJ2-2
CASSLDRGPATGELFF
TGTGCCAGCAGCTTGGACAGGGGACCTGCCACCGGGGAGCTGTTTTTT
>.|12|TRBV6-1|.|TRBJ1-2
CASNSGGYGYTF
TGTGCCAGCAATTCGGGTGGCTATGGCTACACCTTC
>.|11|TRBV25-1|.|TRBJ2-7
CASSRLYEQYF
TGTGCCAGCAGTAGATTGTACGAGCAGTACTTC
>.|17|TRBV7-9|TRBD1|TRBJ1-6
CASSSYTGASLNSPLHF
TGTGCCAGCAGCTCCTATACAGGGGCCTCTTTGAATTCACCCCTCCACTTT
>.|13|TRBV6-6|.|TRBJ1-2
CASSYSSADSYTF
TGTGCCAGCAGTTACTCTAGTGCCGACTCCTACACCTTC
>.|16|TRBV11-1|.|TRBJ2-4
CASSLRQTLAKNIQYF
TGTGCCAGCAGCTTAAGACAGACGCTAGCCAAAAACATTCAGTACTTC
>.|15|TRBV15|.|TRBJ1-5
CATSRDPQANQPQHF
TGTGCCACCAGCAGAGATCCGCAGGCCAATCAGCCCCAGCATTTT